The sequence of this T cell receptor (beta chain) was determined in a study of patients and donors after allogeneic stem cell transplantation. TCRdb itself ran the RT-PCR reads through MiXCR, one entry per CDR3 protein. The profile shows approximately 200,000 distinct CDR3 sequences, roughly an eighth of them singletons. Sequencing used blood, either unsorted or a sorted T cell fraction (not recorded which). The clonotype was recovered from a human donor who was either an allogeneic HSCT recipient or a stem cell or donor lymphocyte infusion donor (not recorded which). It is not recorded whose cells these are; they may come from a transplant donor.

DNA of the CDR3: TGTGCCAGCAGTGAGTCAAGCTTAGCTAACTATGGCTACACCTTC. Translating it yields CASSESSLANYGYTF. The gene calls are TRBV6-1 and TRBJ1-2; D ambiguous. CDR3 length: 15 amino acids. Germline V CDR1 and CDR2: MNHNS, SASEGT. Trimming pared 3 bases from V and 0 bases from J, leaving 11 bases between.